This T cell receptor (beta chain) was sequenced for a study of blood T cell repertoires in COVID-19. Turning to the study itself: PBMCs, B-cell-depleted T cells, or T cells were the source of the cDNA or gDNA that made up the material.

CDR1 and CDR2 (germline): LNHDA, SQIVND (reference sequence). With V trimmed by 6 bases and J by 5 bases, 3 bases remained unmatched. The CDR3 has 13 amino acids. As originally analysed: By means of reference gene primer amplification, nucleated cell counts were estimated. Repertoires were generated with immunoSEQ multiplex PCR, while TCRdb's copy carries only in-frame clones and drops some. V, J and clone size are those of that table, while D and trimming were read from the DNA. The sample records approximately 290,000 clones, about nine tenths being singletons. This clone has more than one count but fewer than ten.

The chain has TRBV19 and TRBJ1-1; TRBD1 agrees at 10 bases. Sequenced sample: peripheral blood. This receptor was obtained from a young man with active or convalescent COVID-19. The CDR3 DNA follows: TGTGCCAGTAGCGGGACAGGGGAAACTGAAGCTTTCTTT. It is translated as CASSGTGETEAFF.